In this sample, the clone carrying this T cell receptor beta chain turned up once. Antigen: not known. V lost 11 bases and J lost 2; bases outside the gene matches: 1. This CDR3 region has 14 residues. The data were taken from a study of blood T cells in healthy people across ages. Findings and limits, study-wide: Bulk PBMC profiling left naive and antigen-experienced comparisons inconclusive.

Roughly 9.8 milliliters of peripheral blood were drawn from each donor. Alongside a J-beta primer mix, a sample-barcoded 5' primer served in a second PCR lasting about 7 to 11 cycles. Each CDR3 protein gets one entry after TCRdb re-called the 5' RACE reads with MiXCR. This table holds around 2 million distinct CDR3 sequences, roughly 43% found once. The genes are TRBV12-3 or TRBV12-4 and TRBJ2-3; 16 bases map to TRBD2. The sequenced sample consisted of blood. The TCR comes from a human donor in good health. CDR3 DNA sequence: TGTGCCGGGACTAGCGGGGGGGCCACAGATACGCAGTATTTT. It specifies CAGTSGGATDTQYF.